These T cell receptor beta chains were read from a single sample in a study of PD-1 blockade in classical Hodgkin lymphoma. Generated by immunoSEQ multiplex PCR, the TCRdb table keeps only in-frame clones and is missing some. The data show 3,000 to 4,000 clones, with roughly 65% seen just once and 45% to 55% held by the top ten. The material was peripheral blood mononuclear cells (PBMCs), obtained before the fourth cycle of nivolumab. The origin of the receptors is a human donor with classical Hodgkin lymphoma. Each CDR3 is given with its conserved first and last residue. D genes are given only for firm matches. Clone size is not always given. Where it is, it says once, few, many or a class for expanded clones.

CDR3 DNA	CDR3 protein	D gene	clone size	J gene	V gene
TGTGCCAGCAGCTCCCTACAGGGCCCTTCCTACGAGCAGTACTTC	CASSSLQGPSYEQYF	NA	once	TRBJ2-7	TRBV7-8
TGTGCCAGCTCACCAGGCGGTTCCTACAATGAGCAGTTCTTC	CASSPGGSYNEQFF	NA	NA	TRBJ2-1	TRBV18
TGTGCCAGCAGCTCCGGTTCAGGACCCGAGCAGTACTTC	CASSSGSGPEQYF	NA	NA	TRBJ2-7	TRBV7-6
TGTGCCAGCAGTCGGGACATTCTGGGCCCGGGGGAGCAGTACTTC	CASSRDILGPGEQYF	NA	NA	TRBJ2-7	TRBV7-9
TGCGCCAGCAGTAGTGGGGGATATCAGCCCCAGCATTTT	CASSSGGYQPQHF	NA	NA	TRBJ1-5	TRBV10-2
TGTGCCAGCCAAACAGGGGGCACTTACGAGCAGTACTTC	CASQTGGTYEQYF	TRBD1	medium-sized	TRBJ2-7	TRBV7-6
TGTGCCAGCAGCTACCCGGGACAGACGAACACCGGGGAGCTGTTTTTT	CASSYPGQTNTGELFF	TRBD1	NA	TRBJ2-2	TRBV7-2
TGTGCCAGCAGCGTTCTTGGACAGACTAGCACAGATACGCAGTATTTT	CASSVLGQTSTDTQYF	NA	NA	TRBJ2-3	TRBV9
TGCGCCAGCAGCTCTGCTTCCCGGGAGGGAACCTACGAGCAGTACTTC	CASSSASREGTYEQYF	TRBD2	NA	TRBJ2-7	TRBV5-1
TGTGCCAGCAGTCTTTTAGGGGGGCAGCCCCAGCATTTT	CASSLLGGQPQHF	NA	NA	TRBJ1-5	TRBV6-5
TGCGCCAGCAGCTTTGGACAGGGAGGCGATACGCAGTATTTT	CASSFGQGGDTQYF	TRBD1	NA	TRBJ2-3	TRBV5-1
TGTGCCAGCAGACAGGGGATTCAGCCCCAGCATTTT	CASRQGIQPQHF	TRBD1	NA	TRBJ1-5	TRBV6-6
TGTGCCAGCAGCTACCAGGGACAGGCCTACAATCAGCCCCAGCATTTT	CASSYQGQAYNQPQHF	TRBD1	NA	TRBJ1-5	TRBV5-6
TGTGCCTGGAGCCGGGACGCCGGGAGGAACACTGAAGCTTTCTTT	CAWSRDAGRNTEAFF	NA	NA	TRBJ1-1	TRBV30
TGTGCCAGCAGCCAAGCGTCTAGATACAGTCCCGACGACACTGAAGCTTTCTTT	CASSQASRYSPDDTEAFF	NA	once	TRBJ1-1	TRBV4-2
TGCGCCAGCAGCCAAGGATCCGATCCACCCTACAATGAGCAGTTCTTC	CASSQGSDPPYNEQFF	NA	NA	TRBJ2-1	TRBV4-1
TGTGCCAGCAGCTACGGGAGCTCCTACAATGAGCAGTTCTTC	CASSYGSSYNEQFF	NA	once	TRBJ2-1	TRBV11-1
TGTGCCAGCAGTTTTACGGGAGGGCACGAGCAGTACTTC	CASSFTGGHEQYF	TRBD2	NA	TRBJ2-7	TRBV28
TGTGCCACGGGGGGAATAGAGAGGAACTATGGCTACACCTTC	CATGGIERNYGYTF	NA	NA	TRBJ1-2	TRBV19
TGTGCCAGCAGCTTTGACGGGGGGGCGAACACCGGGGAGCTGTTTTTT	CASSFDGGANTGELFF	TRBD2	medium-sized	TRBJ2-2	TRBV7-9
TGTGCCAGCAGTGCTCGGACAGACGTACTGGGGTCTGGGGCCAACGTCCTGACTTTC	CASSARTDVLGSGANVLTF	NA	NA	TRBJ2-6	TRBV6-1
TGTGCCAGCAGTAACGGGCCGTCACCTTACGAGCAGTACTTC	CASSNGPSPYEQYF	NA	NA	TRBJ2-7	TRBV28
TGTGCCAGCAAAAAGACGTGGGCTGGACAGGGGACCTACGAGCAGTACTTC	CASKKTWAGQGTYEQYF	TRBD1	NA	TRBJ2-7	TRBV27
TGTGCCAGCAGTTACTCCTATGGCTACACCTTC	CASSYSYGYTF	NA	NA	TRBJ1-2	TRBV6-6
TGTGCCAGCAGCCTAGGGATTAGCGGGAGTGAGACCCAGTACTTC	CASSLGISGSETQYF	TRBD2	NA	TRBJ2-5	TRBV11-3
TGTGCCGGATTCCAGCGGGAGGATAACACCGGGGAGCTGTTTTTT	CAGFQREDNTGELFF	TRBD2	NA	TRBJ2-2	TRBV7-1
TGTGCCAGCAGTCTCGGGACAGTGCACACTGAAGCTTTCTTT	CASSLGTVHTEAFF	TRBD1	NA	TRBJ1-1	TRBV27